This T cell receptor beta chain was sequenced in a study of blood T cell repertoires in COVID-19. The overall study: COVID-19 samples, acute and convalescent, were from the United States, Italy and Spain.

The CDR3 length is 13 residues. V was clipped by 4 bases and J by 4 bases; unmatched bases: 1. Looked up from germline, CDR1 is LGHDT and CDR2 is YNNKEL (reference sequence). TCRdb's table, derived via immunoSEQ multiplex PCR, lists solely in-frame clones and lacks some. The data hold roughly 32,000 clones, with 90% observed a single time. The sequence derives from a man at least 80 years old with acute or convalescent COVID-19. The genes are TRBV3-1 (or the pseudogene TRBV3-2) and TRBJ2-1, with 7 positions matching TRBD2. Specimen: peripheral blood. The CDR3 bases are TGTGCCAGCAGCCCCGGGGGGTACAATGAGCAGTTCTTC. It yields the protein CASSPGGYNEQFF.